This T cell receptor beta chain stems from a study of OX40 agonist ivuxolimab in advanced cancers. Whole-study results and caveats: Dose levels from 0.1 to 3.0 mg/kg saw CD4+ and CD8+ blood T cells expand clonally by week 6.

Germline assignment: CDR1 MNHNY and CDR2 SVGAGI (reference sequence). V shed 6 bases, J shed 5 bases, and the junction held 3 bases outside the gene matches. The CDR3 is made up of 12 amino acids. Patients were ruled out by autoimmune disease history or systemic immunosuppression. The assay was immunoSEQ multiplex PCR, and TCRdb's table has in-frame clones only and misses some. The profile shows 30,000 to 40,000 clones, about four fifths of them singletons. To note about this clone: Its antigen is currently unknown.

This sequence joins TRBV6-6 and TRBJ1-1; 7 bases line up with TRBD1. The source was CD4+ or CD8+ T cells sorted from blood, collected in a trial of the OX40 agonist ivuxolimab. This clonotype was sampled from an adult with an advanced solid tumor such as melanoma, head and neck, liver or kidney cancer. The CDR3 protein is CASSVTGTEAFF. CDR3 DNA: TGTGCCAGCAGCGTGACAGGGACTGAAGCTTTCTTT.